The 14 T cell receptor beta chains presented below share a single source sample, sequenced in a study of OX40 agonist ivuxolimab in advanced cancers. To prepare the library, the immunoSEQ multiplex PCR assay was applied. The clones in this table, taken by TCRdb from immuneACCESS, are in-frame only. Not every clone is retained; where verified, under half of the shortfall comes from an unresolved V gene, and the cause of the rest is unknown. This sample comprises under 95,000 clones, roughly 87% of them detected only once. The ten top clones hold approximately 1.3% of the sample. Sequencing was performed on CD4+ or CD8+ T cells sorted from blood, taken in a trial of the OX40 agonist ivuxolimab. The source of these receptors is an adult with an advanced solid tumor such as melanoma, head and neck, liver or kidney cancer.

V gene TRBV9 combines with J gene TRBJ2-2; perhaps TRBD2 as D (7 bases). Per germline, CDR1 SGDLS and CDR2 YYNGEE. The V end was cut by 6 bases, the J end by 0 bases, with 12 bases between. This CDR3 contains 15 residues. The CDR3 region has the DNA TGTGCCAGCAACCCGGGGGGCGCGAACACCGGGGAGCTGTTTTTT. This encodes CASNPGGANTGELFF.

This sequence joins TRBV6-1 and TRBJ2-5; 8 nucleotides line up with TRBD1. The germline gives CDR1 MNHNS, CDR2 SASEGT. With V trimmed by 1 base and J by 3 bases, 4 bases remained unmatched. The length of the CDR3 is 15 residues. DNA of the CDR3: TGTGCCAGCAGTGAAGTGCTGGACAGGGAAGAGACCCAGTACTTC. This codes for CASSEVLDREETQYF.

A few counts support this clone. The chain joins TRBV7-2 to TRBJ1-5, with TRBD1 as a possible D gene (6 bases). In germline, CDR1 is SGHTA, CDR2 FQGNSA. The CDR3 is 17 amino acids. Trimming removed 4 bases at V and 2 bases at J, with 18 bases between. This CDR3 is CASSSFAPAGGNQPQHF. CDR3 sequence (DNA): TGTGCCAGCAGCTCCTTTGCCCCTGCAGGGGGCAATCAGCCCCAGCATTTT. Together with reference TRBV7-2 and TRBJ1-5, the CDR3 gives the full variable domain: GAGVSQSPSNKVTEKGKDVELRCDPISGHTALYWYRQSLGQGLEFLIYFQGNSAPDKSGLPSDRFSAERTGGSVSTLTIQRTQQEDSAVYLCASSSFAPAGGNQPQHFGDGTRLSIL.

The chain combines TRBV4-3 with TRBJ2-3; D might be TRBD2 (5 bases). The CDR3 extends over 13 amino acids. V was cut by 1 base and J by 9 bases, with 11 bases left in between. Germline V gene data show CDR1 as LGHNA and CDR2 as YSLEER. CDR3 amino acids: CASSQGVRETQYF. The CDR3 DNA sequence: TGCGCCAGCAGCCAAGGGGTCCGGGAAACGCAGTATTTT.

This chain uses TRBV18 with TRBJ1-2; no firm D call. The CDR3 has 13 residues. Per germline, CDR1 KGHSH and CDR2 LQKENI. Trimming cost V 3 bases and J 8 bases, with 13 bases left between them. The CDR3 region has the DNA TGTGCCAGCTCACCTTGGGTTGATCCCGGCTACACCTTC. Translated, it gives CASSPWVDPGYTF. Drawing the rest from reference TRBV18 and TRBJ1-2, the complete variable domain is NAGVMQNPRHLVRRRGQEARLRCSPMKGHSHVYWYRQLPEEGLKFMVYLQKENIIDESGMPKERFSAEFPKEGPSILRIQQVVRGDSAAYFCASSPWVDPGYTFGSGTRLTVV.

The genes are TRBV19 and TRBJ1-2, with TRBD1 identical over 11 bases. J gave up 8 bases and V 9 bases, and 11 bases lay outside the gene matches. CDR3 length: 14 residues. CDR1 and CDR2 (germline): LNHDA, SQIVND (reference sequence). The CDR3, as DNA: TGTGCCAGCACTCGGGGACAGGGGGAAAGGGGCTACACCTTC. Translated: CASTRGQGERGYTF. Variable domain in full (rest from reference TRBV19 and TRBJ1-2): DGGITQSPKYLFRKEGQNVTLSCEQNLNHDAMYWYRQDPGQGLRLIYYSQIVNDFQKGDIAEGYSVSREKKESFPLTVTSAQKNPTAFYLCASTRGQGERGYTFGSGTRLTVV.

The chain carries TRBV25-1 and TRBJ2-1, with unresolved D. The CDR3 covers 15 residues. Trimming pared 2 bases from V and 0 bases from J, leaving 8 bases between. Germline CDR1 MGHDK, CDR2 SYGVNS. DNA of the CDR3: TGTGCCAGCAGTGAAGCTGGATTCTCCTACAATGAGCAGTTCTTC. Its protein is CASSEAGFSYNEQFF.

This chain links TRBV15 with TRBJ1-3; D is possibly TRBD1 (5 bases). The CDR3 runs to 14 residues. Germline assignment: CDR1 LNHNV and CDR2 YYDKDF (reference sequence). Trimming removed 4 bases from V and 0 bases from J, with 7 bases in between. CDR3 amino acids: CATSMDISGNTIYF. CDR3 bases: TGTGCCACCAGCATGGACATCTCTGGAAACACCATATATTTT.

V usage is TRBV2 and J usage is TRBJ2-2; D possibly corresponds to TRBD1 (5 bases). Trimming took off 7 bases at V and 6 bases at J, with 12 bases between the two ends. There are 13 residues in the CDR3. Germline CDR1 SNHLY, CDR2 FYNNEI. The CDR3 region is CASTRGRAGELFF. CDR3 DNA: TGTGCCAGCACTAGGGGCCGCGCCGGGGAGCTGTTTTTT.

V usage is TRBV5-4 and J usage is TRBJ2-7, with a tentative D call TRBD1 (6 bases). This CDR3 comprises 13 residues. The germline CDR1 and CDR2 sequences are SGHNT and YYREEE (reference sequence). Trimming left V 4 bases short and J 6 bases short, with 14 bases between. Here the CDR3 DNA reads TGTGCCAGCAGCAAGGTAGGACAGCTCGAGCAGTACTTC. Translation gives CASSKVGQLEQYF.

V usage is TRBV27 and J usage is TRBJ2-2, with D perhaps TRBD1 (6 bases). The CDR3 is 13 amino acids. Trimming left V 5 bases short and J 8 bases short, with 12 bases between. Germline loops: CDR1 MNHEY, CDR2 SMNVEV (reference sequence). The CDR3 DNA is TGTGCCAGCAGTCAGCAGGGGTTGGGGGAGCTGTTTTTT. Protein: CASSQQGLGELFF.

This chain connects TRBV7-9 to TRBJ1-3; D call uncertain. Germline V CDR1 and CDR2: SEHNR, FQNEAQ (reference sequence). V was pared by 6 bases and J by 2 bases, with 14 bases between. The CDR3 length is 15 residues. This CDR3 is CASSPGLNTGNTIYF. CDR3 sequence (DNA): TGTGCCAGCAGTCCTGGACTCAATACTGGAAACACCATATATTTT.

This clone has just one count. The CDR3 coding sequence is TGTGCCAGTAAACCTCAGGGGTCTTTCGACGAGCAGTACTTC. Its translation is CASKPQGSFDEQYF. V usage is TRBV6-1 and J usage is TRBJ2-7; TRBD1 is a possible D gene (6 bases). Looked up from germline, CDR1 is MNHNS and CDR2 is SASEGT. CDR3 length equals 14 residues. Trimming pared 9 bases from V and 5 bases from J, leaving 20 bases between.

The chain uses TRBV5-1 and TRBJ2-5; tentative D call: TRBD1 (6 bases). The CDR3 has 13 amino acids. CDR1 is SGHRS, CDR2 YFSETQ, per germline. V lost 2 bases, J lost 3 bases, and 8 bases lay in between. The chain's CDR3 is CASSLGGEETQYF. The CDR3, as DNA: TGCGCCAGCAGCTTAGGGGGAGAAGAGACCCAGTACTTC.